This T cell receptor beta chain came from a study of control samples from healthy donors and cancer patients. Germline values: CDR1 SQVTM, CDR2 ANQGSEA. V was shortened by 4 bases and J by 7 bases, with 8 bases between the two germline ends. CDR3 length equals 11 residues. Clones were read by immunoSEQ multiplex PCR, and TCRdb kept only the in-frame ones, dropping some. The sample comprises under 450,000 clones, approximately 90% of which are singletons, and more than 6% rests with the top ten. J is TRBJ1-3 and V is TRBV29-1; D remains unclear. The sequence was obtained from a man in his forties with head and neck cancer. Sequencing used PBMCs. The CDR3, as DNA: TGCAGCGTTGGACGTGGGAACACCATATATTTT. Its protein product is CSVGRGNTIYF.